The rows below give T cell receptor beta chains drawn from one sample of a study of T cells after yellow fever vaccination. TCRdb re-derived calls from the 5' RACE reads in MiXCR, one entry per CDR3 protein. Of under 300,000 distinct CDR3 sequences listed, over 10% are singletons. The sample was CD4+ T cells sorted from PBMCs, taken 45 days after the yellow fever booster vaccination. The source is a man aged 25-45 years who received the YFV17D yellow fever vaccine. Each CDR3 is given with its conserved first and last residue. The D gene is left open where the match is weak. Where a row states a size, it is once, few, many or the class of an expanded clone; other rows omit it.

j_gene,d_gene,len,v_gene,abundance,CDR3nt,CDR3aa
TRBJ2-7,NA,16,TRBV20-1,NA,TGCAGTGCTTTCCGCCCTCGGGGGCGCCAGGATAATGAGCAGTACTTC,CSAFRPRGRQDNEQYF
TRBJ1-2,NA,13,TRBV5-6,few,TGTGCCAGCAGCTTGGAAGTTATCTATGGCTACACCTTC,CASSLEVIYGYTF
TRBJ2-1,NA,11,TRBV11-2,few,TGTGCCAGCAGCCTAGCATATGAGCAGTTCTTC,CASSLAYEQFF
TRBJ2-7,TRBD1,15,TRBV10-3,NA,TGTGCCATCAGTGATACCGGGACAGGCCCGCACGAGCAGTACTTC,CAISDTGTGPHEQYF
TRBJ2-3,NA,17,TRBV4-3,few,TGCGCCAGCAGCCCAAGATTAGGATTGCCTAGCACAGATACGCAGTATTTT,CASSPRLGLPSTDTQYF
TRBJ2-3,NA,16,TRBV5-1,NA,TGCGCCAGCAGCCGAGCACCCAGGAGTAGCACAGATACGCAGTATTTT,CASSRAPRSSTDTQYF
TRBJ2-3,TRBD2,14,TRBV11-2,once,TGTGCCAGCAGCTTGGGCGGGAGCGGATATACGCAGTATTTT,CASSLGGSGYTQYF
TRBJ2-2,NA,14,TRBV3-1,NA,TGTGCCAGCTTTATCCGGTTTACCTGCGGGGAGCTGTTTTTT,CASFIRFTCGELFF
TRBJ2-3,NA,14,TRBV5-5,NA,TGTGCCAGCAGCTTCGGGACTCTCACAGATACGCAGTATTTT,CASSFGTLTDTQYF
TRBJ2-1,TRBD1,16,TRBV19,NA,TGTGCCAGTAGTATCTTGGACAGGGGGGTATACAATGAGCAGTTCTTC,CASSILDRGVYNEQFF
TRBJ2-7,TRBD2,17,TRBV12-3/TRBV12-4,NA,TGTGCCAGCAGTCCGGCGCATCGGACTAGCGGGAGCTACGAGCAGTACTTC,CASSPAHRTSGSYEQYF
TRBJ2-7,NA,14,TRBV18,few,TGTGCCAGCTCACCGGGCAGGGTGGCCTACGAGCAGTACTTC,CASSPGRVAYEQYF
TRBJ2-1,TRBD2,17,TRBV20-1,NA,TGCAGTGCTAGAGGACTAGCGGGTTTGAGCTCCTACAATGAGCAGTTCTTC,CSARGLAGLSSYNEQFF
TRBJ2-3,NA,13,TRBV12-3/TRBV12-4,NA,TGTGCCAGCGCGGAGGGGTATCCAGATACGCAGTATTTT,CASAEGYPDTQYF
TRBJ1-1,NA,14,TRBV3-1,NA,TGTGCCAGCAGCCAATTCCCTCAAGGACAGCTGAGTTTCTTT,CASSQFPQGQLSFF
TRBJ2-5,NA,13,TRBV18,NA,TGTGCCAGCTCACCCGAAGCCGGCCAGGTCCAGTACTTC,CASSPEAGQVQYF
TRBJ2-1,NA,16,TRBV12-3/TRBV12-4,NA,TGTGCCAGCAGTTTGGGGCTAGCCCCTCAAAAGAGTGAGCAGTTCTTC,CASSLGLAPQKSEQFF
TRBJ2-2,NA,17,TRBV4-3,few,TGCGCCAGCAGCAAAGGGGACCCCAGGGGGGACACCGGGGAGCTGTTTTTT,CASSKGDPRGDTGELFF
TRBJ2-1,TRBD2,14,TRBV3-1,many,TGTGCCAGCAGCCTACTAGCGAAAGACAATGAGCAGTTCTTC,CASSLLAKDNEQFF
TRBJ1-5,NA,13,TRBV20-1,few,TGCAGTGCCCCGACAGATCCGAATCAGCCCCAGCATTTT,CSAPTDPNQPQHF
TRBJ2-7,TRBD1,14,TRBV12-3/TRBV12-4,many,TGTGCCAGCAGTTTAAGGGACAGGGGTCACGAGCAGTACTTC,CASSLRDRGHEQYF
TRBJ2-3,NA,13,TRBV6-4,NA,TGTGCCAGCAGTGACCGAAGCACAGATACGCAGTATTTT,CASSDRSTDTQYF
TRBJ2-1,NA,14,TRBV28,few,TGTGCCAGCAGTTTAGCGGGACCCTACAATGAGCAGTTCTTC,CASSLAGPYNEQFF
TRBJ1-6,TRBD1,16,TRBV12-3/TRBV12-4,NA,TGTGCCAGCAGACGTACAGGGACAGGGGGTTTTTCACCCCTCCACTTT,CASRRTGTGGFSPLHF
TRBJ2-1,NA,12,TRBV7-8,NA,TGTGCCAGCCGTCAACCCTACAATGAGCAGTTCTTC,CASRQPYNEQFF
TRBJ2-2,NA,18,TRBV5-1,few,TGCGCCAGCAGCTTGTTTGGTGGGCAAGGGACGAACACCGGGGAGCTGTTTTTT,CASSLFGGQGTNTGELFF
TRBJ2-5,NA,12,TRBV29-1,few,TGCAGCGTTGCGTTACAACAAGAGACCCAGTACTTC,CSVALQQETQYF
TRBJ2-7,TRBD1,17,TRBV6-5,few,TGTGCCAGCAGTTACAGAAAGATGGGACAGGGGGTCTACGAGCAGTACTTC,CASSYRKMGQGVYEQYF
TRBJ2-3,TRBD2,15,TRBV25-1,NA,TGTGCCAGCAGTGTAGGGACTAGTGTTGCAGATACGCAGTATTTT,CASSVGTSVADTQYF